These T cell receptor beta chains were read from a single sample in a study of cytomegalovirus exposure and HLA in healthy donors. TCRdb keeps only in-frame clones here, not all; method: immunoSEQ multiplex PCR. The repertoire holds about 160,000 clones, with 85% to 90% as singletons. The sequenced sample consisted of PBMCs. These TCRs come from a man aged 18 to 35 in good health and CMV-seropositive. Both conserved end residues are part of each CDR3. Fields, in order: clone size, J gene, V gene, CDR3 protein. Clone size is stated in some rows and not others, as once, few, many or a class when expanded.

>-|TRBJ2-2|TRBV27
CASSFMGLSTGELFF
>-|TRBJ2-7|TRBV5-5
CASSPSGPYEQYF
>-|TRBJ2-7|TRBV6-6
CASSYSAVQAPVGSF
>-|TRBJ2-3|TRBV15
CATSRDRAVGGDTQYF
>-|TRBJ2-3|TRBV5-8
CASSLALGTGFTDTQYF
>-|TRBJ1-1|TRBV2
CASSYDQGGSTEAFF
>-|TRBJ1-4|TRBV10-2
CASRLQGNNEKLFF
>-|TRBJ1-1|TRBV6-6
CASFITLGWSDTEAFF
>-|TRBJ2-1|TRBV28
CASSQDLDPPEQFF
>once|TRBJ2-5|TRBV18
CASSPVLAGPRTQYF
>-|TRBJ2-1|TRBV2
CASSPSRTGNNEQFF
>-|TRBJ1-2|TRBV7-8
CASSFQEGTDGYTF
>-|TRBJ1-1|TRBV18
CASWTGGNTEAFF
>-|TRBJ2-7|TRBV18
CASSPGTDSYEQYF
>-|TRBJ2-1|TRBV2
CASIRLAGNNEQFF
>-|TRBJ2-7|TRBV28
CASSTRQARSYEQYF
>-|TRBJ2-1|TRBV6-5
CASSSPGQVFNEQFF
>-|TRBJ2-3|TRBV14
CASSQGLAGGPVDTQYF
>-|TRBJ2-3|TRBV6-6
CASSYRGPTDTQYF
>-|TRBJ2-3|TRBV6-4
CASSDGTSGNLDTQYF
>-|TRBJ1-2|TRBV28
CASSPTEGNYGYTF
>-|TRBJ2-3|TRBV29-1
CSVLLAGTDTQYF
>-|TRBJ2-1|TRBV9
CASSVGPDSWNEQFF